These 11 T cell receptor beta chains originate from one sample sequenced in a study of neurological immune-mediated disorders. TCRdb independently ran MiXCR on the 5' RACE reads; one entry per CDR3 protein. The sample includes 130,000 or so distinct CDR3 sequences, roughly 3.2% of them seen just once. The sequenced material came from PBMCs. The receptors here all came from a woman aged 30 to 39 with multiple sclerosis.

This clonotype was detected many times. V is TRBV15 and J is TRBJ2-7; D remains unclear. CDR3 length: 14 residues. In germline, CDR1 is LNHNV, CDR2 YYDKDF (reference sequence). Trimming shortened V by 4 bases and J by 3 bases, and 13 bases separated the two germline ends. CDR3 coding DNA: TGTGCCACCAGCAACCTTAACTCGGGCTACGAGCAGTACTTC. The encoded protein is CATSNLNSGYEQYF. The entire variable domain, with the rest obtained from reference TRBV15 and TRBJ2-7, is as follows: DAMVIQNPRYQVTQFGKPVTLSCSQTLNHNVMYWYQQKSSQAPKLLFHYYDKDFNNEADTPDNFQSRRPNTSFCFLDIRSPGLGDTAMYLCATSNLNSGYEQYFGPGTRLTVT.

At least ten counts were recorded for this clonotype. This chain uses TRBV29-1 with TRBJ1-2; D gene unclear. Per germline, CDR1 SQVTM and CDR2 ANQGSEA. CDR3 length equals 12 residues. V was shortened by 5 bases and J by 0 bases, with 7 bases between the two germline ends. The CDR3 here is CSVYGANYGYTF. Here the CDR3 DNA reads TGCAGCGTTTACGGCGCTAACTATGGCTACACCTTC.

This clonotype was observed at least ten times. The rearrangement links TRBV7-2 to TRBJ2-1; D unclear. The germline gives CDR1 SGHTA, CDR2 FQGNSA. The CDR3 runs 16 residues. Trimming took off 1 base at V and 2 bases at J, with 12 bases between the two ends. The CDR3 loop is CASSLEYTEPYNEQFF. CDR3 bases: TGTGCCAGCAGCTTAGAGTACACTGAGCCCTACAATGAGCAGTTCTTC.

At least ten counts were recorded for this clonotype. Written as DNA, the CDR3 is TGTGCCAGCAGCTCCCCATCCGGGACTAGCGGGGGGGTAGAGACCCAGTACTTC. Encoded protein: CASSSPSGTSGGVETQYF. The gene calls are TRBV7-6 and TRBJ2-5; 16 bases are a match to TRBD2. The CDR3 consists of 18 residues. Per germline, CDR1 SGHVS and CDR2 FNYEAQ. J lost 4 bases, V lost 4 bases, and 9 bases had no gene match.

This clonotype was counted ten times or more. The chain is built from TRBV20-1 and TRBJ2-2, with TRBD2 identical over 12 bases. Germline CDR1 and CDR2: DFQATT and SNEGSKA (reference sequence). The CDR3 is 14 residues long. The V gene end was trimmed by 5 bases and the J gene end by 4 bases; junction bases not matched to a gene: 2. CDR3 in amino acids: CSALTSGGTGELFF. CDR3 DNA: TGCAGTGCTTTGACTAGCGGGGGCACCGGGGAGCTGTTTTTT.

This clonotype was detected ten times or more. V usage is TRBV20-1 and J usage is TRBJ2-5; 10 bases align to TRBD1. The V gene end was trimmed by 5 bases and the J gene end by 4 bases; junction bases not matched to a gene: 4. Germline assignment: CDR1 DFQATT and CDR2 SNEGSKA (reference sequence). The CDR3 has 13 amino acids. The CDR3 DNA reads as TGCAGTGCTGCTGACAGGGGGCTAGAGACCCAGTACTTC. Translation: CSAADRGLETQYF.

This clonotype was seen repeatedly, ten times or more. This sequence joins TRBV6-2 or TRBV6-3 and TRBJ2-4; D remains unclear. The V and J ends lost 5 bases and 5 bases respectively, with 7 bases between them. The CDR3 loop spans 12 amino acids. From germline, CDR1 is MNHEY and CDR2 SVGEGT. DNA of the CDR3: TGTGCCAGCAGTCCCGAGGAAAACATTCAGTACTTC. Translated, it gives CASSPEENIQYF.

This clonotype was seen at least ten times. The gene calls are TRBV20-1 and TRBJ1-4; the D gene is possibly TRBD1 (5 bases). The CDR3 extends over 17 amino acids. In germline, CDR1 is DFQATT, CDR2 SNEGSKA (reference sequence). V lost 5 bases and J 0 bases, leaving 19 bases between the germline ends. The CDR3 DNA reads as TGCAGTGCTGCCATTCAGGGAGCGGTGGCAACTAATGAAAAACTGTTTTTT. This gives the protein CSAAIQGAVATNEKLFF.

This clonotype was picked up many times. This chain links TRBV20-1 with TRBJ1-1; D is perhaps TRBD1 (5 bases). CDR1 is DFQATT and CDR2 is SNEGSKA in the germline V gene (reference sequence). The CDR3 is 13 residues long. V lost 1 base and J lost 6, with 12 bases in between. The CDR3 protein is CSARVGTLAEAFF. The CDR3 nucleotides read TGCAGTGCTAGAGTGGGGACTCTCGCTGAAGCTTTCTTT.

This clonotype has a count of ten or more. This rearrangement joins TRBV7-8 to TRBJ2-1; tentative D call: TRBD2 (6 bases). V lost 2 bases, J lost 9 bases, and 23 bases lay in between. CDR3 length: 17 residues. Per germline, CDR1 SGHVS and CDR2 FQNEAQ. This CDR3 is CASSLSRLATSKSEQFF. Here the CDR3 DNA reads TGTGCCAGCAGCTTATCCCGGCTAGCGACATCCAAGAGTGAGCAGTTCTTC.

This clonotype was recorded many times. V usage is TRBV19 and J usage is TRBJ2-7, with 7 nucleotides matching TRBD1. There are 13 residues in the CDR3. CDR1 is LNHDA, CDR2 SQIVND, per germline (reference sequence). Trimming cost V 5 bases and J 2 bases; bases outside gene matches: 3. DNA for the CDR3: TGTGCCAGTAGTGCCCAGGGGGCCTACGAGCAGTACTTC. Translation gives CASSAQGAYEQYF.